This T cell receptor beta chain was sequenced for a study of cytomegalovirus exposure and HLA in healthy donors. Overall study findings and caveats: Using a false discovery rate of 0.05, a later analysis showed that around 16,000 TCR beta sequences were associated with HLA alleles. For most TCR sequences rarity was the rule, although some public TCRs occurred in many donors. Overall, approximately 150 TCR beta chains were annotated as cytomegalovirus-associated. Using the classifier, cytomegalovirus status was reportedly diagnosed with high specificity and sensitivity.

Germline trimming cut 4 bases from V and 1 base from J; bases unmatched to any gene: 4. The CDR3 contains 15 residues. Germline CDR1 reads MGHRA; CDR2 reads YSYEKL. It was with 60 Vbeta and 13 Jbeta primers that the PCR ran. Libraries were prepared by immunoSEQ multiplex PCR; TCRdb keeps only in-frame clonotypes and omits some of them. The sample carries roughly 160,000 clones, 60% to 80% recorded once. A word on this clone: Its target is unknown.

Sequences were obtained from PBMCs. This receptor was obtained from a man in his forties or fifties in good health and CMV-seropositive. The J gene is TRBJ1-2, the V gene TRBV4-1; 9 bases map to TRBD1. CDR3 residues: CASSPRDRDNYGYTF. CDR3 in DNA: TGCGCCAGCAGCCCCCGGGACAGGGATAACTATGGCTACACCTTC.